There are many counts of the clone carrying this T cell receptor beta chain. Antigen unknown. A roughly 10 ml volume of fresh peripheral blood provided the PBMCs. This record belongs to a study of T cells in Graves' hyperthyroidism and ophthalmopathy. RNA transcripts were the template for amplifying TCR beta CDR3 regions. Using the HTBI primer set, a first-round RT-PCR was run on the TCR CDR3. TCRdb used MiXCR to reprocess the multiplex PCR reads, holding one entry per CDR3 protein. The sample comprises around 340,000 distinct CDR3 sequences, 16% of which are singletons, and around 34% rests with the top ten. Study results and limitations: Peripheral blood also featured most of the thyroid clonotypes expanded above 0.001.

CDR3 length equals 14 residues. V lost 0 bases, J lost 4 bases, and 8 bases lay in between. The germline CDR1 and CDR2 sequences are SGHRS and YFSETQ. The sequence came from a man aged 30 to 39 with Graves' hyperthyroidism. Material: blood. V is TRBV5-1 and J is TRBJ2-1; the D gene is possibly TRBD1 (5 bases). Written as DNA, the CDR3 is TGCGCCAGCAGCTTGGCAGGGCGATACAATGAGCAGTTCTTC. It yields the protein CASSLAGRYNEQFF.